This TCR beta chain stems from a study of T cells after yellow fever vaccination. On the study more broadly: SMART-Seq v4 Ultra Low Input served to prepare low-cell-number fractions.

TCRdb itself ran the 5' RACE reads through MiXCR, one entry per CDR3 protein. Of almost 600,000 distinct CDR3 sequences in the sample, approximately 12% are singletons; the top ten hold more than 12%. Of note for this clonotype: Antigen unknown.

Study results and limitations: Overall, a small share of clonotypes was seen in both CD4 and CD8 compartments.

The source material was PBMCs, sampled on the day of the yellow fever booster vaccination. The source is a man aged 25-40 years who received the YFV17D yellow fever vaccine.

CDR3 nucleotide sequence: TGCGCCAGCAGCTTTTCGACAAACTACGAGCAGTACTTC. Translating gives CASSFSTNYEQYF. The chain is built from TRBV5-1 and TRBJ2-7, with no clear D. The V gene lost 2 bases and the J gene lost 3 bases, with 9 bases spanning the gap. The germline V gene encodes CDR1 SGHRS and CDR2 YFSETQ. CDR3 length: 13 residues.